These 3 T cell receptor beta chains were all obtained from the same sample, sequenced in a study of blood T cell repertoires in COVID-19. Method: immunoSEQ multiplex PCR; TCRdb's copy keeps in-frame clones and lacks some. The sample consists of more than 200,000 clones, almost 90% of them appearing once. The specimen sequenced was peripheral blood. Source of these receptors: an elderly man with acute or convalescent COVID-19.

The genes are TRBV7-9 and TRBJ2-2; 7 bases match TRBD2. This CDR3 contains 15 residues. V shed 5 bases and J 5 bases; nucleotides not matched to a gene: 8. Germline CDR1 and CDR2: SEHNR and FQNEAQ (reference sequence). The CDR3 spells CASSVNERGTGELFF. Here the CDR3 DNA reads TGTGCCAGCAGCGTAAATGAGCGGGGAACCGGGGAGCTGTTTTTT.

This clone has only one observation. The genes are TRBV5-6 and TRBJ1-5; 7 nucleotides align to TRBD1. Unmatched junction bases numbered 4, after V lost 4 bases and J lost 0 bases. The CDR3 loop spans 15 amino acids. Germline CDR1 SGHDT, CDR2 YYEEEE. CDR3 sequence (DNA): TGTGCCAGCAGCCTGGGACAGAATAGCAATCAGCCCCAGCATTTT. The encoded protein is CASSLGQNSNQPQHF.

The V and J genes are TRBV7-2 and TRBJ2-7, with 8 bases that match TRBD1. The trim removed 2 bases at V and 7 bases at J, leaving 4 bases unmatched. The CDR3 runs to 13 residues. Per the germline V gene, CDR1 is SGHTA and CDR2 is FQGNSA. For the CDR3, the DNA is TGTGCCAGCAGCTTACAGGGGGCGCTTGAGCAGTACTTC. It is translated as CASSLQGALEQYF.